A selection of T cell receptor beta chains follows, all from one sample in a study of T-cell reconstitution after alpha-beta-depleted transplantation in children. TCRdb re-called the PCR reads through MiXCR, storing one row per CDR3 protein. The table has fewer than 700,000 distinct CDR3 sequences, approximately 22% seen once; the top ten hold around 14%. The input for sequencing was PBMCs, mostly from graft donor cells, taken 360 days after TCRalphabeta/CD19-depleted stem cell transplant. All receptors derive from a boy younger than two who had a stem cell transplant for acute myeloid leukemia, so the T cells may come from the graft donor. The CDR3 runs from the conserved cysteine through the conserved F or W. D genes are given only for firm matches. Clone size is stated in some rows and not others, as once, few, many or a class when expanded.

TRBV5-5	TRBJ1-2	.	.	TGTGCCAGCAGCACGTCGTCCGGGACAACATATGGCTACACCTTC	CASSTSSGTTYGYTF
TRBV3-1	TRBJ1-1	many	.	TGTGCCAGCAGCCAAGCAATTATGAACACTGAAGCTTTCTTT	CASSQAIMNTEAFF
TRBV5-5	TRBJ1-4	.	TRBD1	TGTGCCAGCAGCTCCCCGGGACAGGGGGTCGAAAAACTGTTTTTT	CASSSPGQGVEKLFF
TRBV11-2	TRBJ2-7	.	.	TGTGCCAGCAGCTTGGGACCTCCTCGCGAGGAGCAGTACTTC	CASSLGPPREEQYF
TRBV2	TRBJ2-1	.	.	TGTGCCAGCAGACTTCTGACAGACTTGTGGGACAATGAGCAGTTCTTC	CASRLLTDLWDNEQFF
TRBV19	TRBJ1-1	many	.	TGTGCCAGTAGTCTTCTCTCTCGGACTGAAGCTTTCTTT	CASSLLSRTEAFF
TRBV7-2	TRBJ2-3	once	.	TGTGCCAGCAGCTCGCCCCGGGCCCGGGGAGATACGCAGTATTTT	CASSSPRARGDTQYF
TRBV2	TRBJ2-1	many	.	TGTGCCAGCAGTGAAGATAGGCACCAGTCTAGCTCCTACAATGAGCAGTTCTTC	CASSEDRHQSSSYNEQFF
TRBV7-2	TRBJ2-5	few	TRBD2	TGTGCCAGCAGCTTAGGAGCTAGCGGGGGGCGTTTAGAGACCCAGTACTTC	CASSLGASGGRLETQYF
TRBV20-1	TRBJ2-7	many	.	TGCAGTGCGTACCGATCGGGACTCTCCTACGAGCAGTACTTC	CSAYRSGLSYEQYF
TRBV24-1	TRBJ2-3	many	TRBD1	TGTGCCACCAGTACAGGGGTTTATGGGGGCACAGATACGCAGTATTTT	CATSTGVYGGTDTQYF
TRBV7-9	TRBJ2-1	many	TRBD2	TGTGCCAGCAGCCGCCCTAGCGGGGGGGCCAATGAGCAGTTCTTC	CASSRPSGGANEQFF
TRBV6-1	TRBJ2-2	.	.	TGTGCCAGCAGTCCGACGGACACCTCGAACACCGGGGAGCTGTTTTTT	CASSPTDTSNTGELFF
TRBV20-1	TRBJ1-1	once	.	TGCAGTGCTAGGGGGGATTGGACTGAAGCTTTCTTT	CSARGDWTEAFF
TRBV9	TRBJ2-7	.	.	TGTGCCAGCAGCGTAGTCCCCTCCAGGGACGAGCAGTACTTC	CASSVVPSRDEQYF
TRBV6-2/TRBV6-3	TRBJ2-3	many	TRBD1	TGTGCCAGCAGTGGGGACAGAAGCACAGATACGCAGTATTTT	CASSGDRSTDTQYF
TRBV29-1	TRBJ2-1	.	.	TGCAGCGTGGGTCCACCTAGCTACTACAATGAGCAGTTCTTC	CSVGPPSYYNEQFF
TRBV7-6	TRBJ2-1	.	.	TGTGCCAGCAGCTTAGGGGGGGACTTTTACAATGAGCAGTTCTTC	CASSLGGDFYNEQFF
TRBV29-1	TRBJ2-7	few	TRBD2	TGCAGCGTTGTAGCGGGGGAATCCTACGAGCAGTACTTC	CSVVAGESYEQYF
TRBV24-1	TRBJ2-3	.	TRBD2	TGTGCCACCAGTGATTCCAGCGGGGGGGCGCTTAGCACAGATACGCAGTATTTT	CATSDSSGGALSTDTQYF
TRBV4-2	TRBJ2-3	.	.	TGTGCCAGCAGCCAAGATTACCGGGATACGCAGTATTTT	CASSQDYRDTQYF
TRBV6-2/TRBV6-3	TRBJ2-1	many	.	TGTGCCAGCAGTTACGGGGCGGGGTCCAATGAGCAGTTCTTC	CASSYGAGSNEQFF
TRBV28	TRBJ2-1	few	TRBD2	TGTGCCAGCAGGACCCCGGGACTAGCCCAGCAGTTCTTC	CASRTPGLAQQFF
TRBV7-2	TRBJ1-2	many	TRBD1	TGTGCCAGCAGCCCGAGCCGGGACAGGGTTAACTATGGCTACACCTTC	CASSPSRDRVNYGYTF
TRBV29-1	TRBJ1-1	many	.	TGCAGCGTTGTGTCCGACAGGTATGCTTTCTTT	CSVVSDRYAFF
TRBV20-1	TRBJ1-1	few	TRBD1	TGCAGTGCTCCCAGGGGGTTTTCGGACACTGAAGCTTTCTTT	CSAPRGFSDTEAFF
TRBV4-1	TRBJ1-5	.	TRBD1	TGCGCCAGCAGCCCGCCCTGGACCGGGACAGGCAATCAGCCCCAGCATTTT	CASSPPWTGTGNQPQHF
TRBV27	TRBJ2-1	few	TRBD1	TGTGCCAGCAGCCCGAAGAGGACAGGGGACTACAATGAGCAGTTCTTC	CASSPKRTGDYNEQFF
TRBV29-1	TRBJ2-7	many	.	TGCAGCGTTGAAACGGGGCAGGGGGGCTACGAGCAGTACTTC	CSVETGQGGYEQYF
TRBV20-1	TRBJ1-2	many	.	TGCAGTGCTAGAGATGGTGGCTACACCTTC	CSARDGGYTF
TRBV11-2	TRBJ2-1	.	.	TGTGCCAGCAAACCCGTGTCGATGGGAAGAGAGCAGTTCTTC	CASKPVSMGREQFF
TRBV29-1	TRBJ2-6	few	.	TGCAGCGTTAAAGGGGATGGGGCCAACGTCCTGACTTTC	CSVKGDGANVLTF
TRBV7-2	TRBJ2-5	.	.	TGTGCCAGCAGCCCCGGACCTTGGGAGGTTGAGACCCAGTACTTC	CASSPGPWEVETQYF
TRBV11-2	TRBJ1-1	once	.	TGTGCCAGCAGCTTAGACCTTGGACACCCCGATGAAGCTTTCTTT	CASSLDLGHPDEAFF
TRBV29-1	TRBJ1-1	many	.	TGCAGCGTCCCCCCCCAGGGGATGGACACTGAAGCTTTCTTT	CSVPPQGMDTEAFF
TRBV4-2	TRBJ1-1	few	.	TGTGCCAGCAGCCAAGACCGGGGACTAGCCACTGAAGCTTTCTTT	CASSQDRGLATEAFF
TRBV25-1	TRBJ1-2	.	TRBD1	TGTGCCAGCAGTGACCGACAGGGAGGAGGCTACACCTTC	CASSDRQGGGYTF
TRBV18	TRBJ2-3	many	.	TGTGCCAGCTCACCACGGGTAAGAGCGGTGAGCACAGATACGCAGTATTTT	CASSPRVRAVSTDTQYF
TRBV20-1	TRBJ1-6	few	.	TGCAGTGCCCTCCGGGGCAGGGAGGGTAATTCACCCCTCCACTTT	CSALRGREGNSPLHF
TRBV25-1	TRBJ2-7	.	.	TGTGCCAGCAGTGAATATTTCGTCAAGGGAACGGCAGGGATCACCTACGAGCAGTACTTC	CASSEYFVKGTAGITYEQYF
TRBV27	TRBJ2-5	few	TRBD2	TGTGCCAGCGGATTCCTAACTAGCGGGGTTCAAGAGACCCAGTACTTC	CASGFLTSGVQETQYF
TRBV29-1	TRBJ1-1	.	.	TGCAGCGGTAAGGAACCTAACACTGAAGCTTTCTTT	CSGKEPNTEAFF
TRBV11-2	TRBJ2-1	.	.	TGTGCCAGCAGCTTATTGGGGTGGGATGAGCAGTTCTTC	CASSLLGWDEQFF
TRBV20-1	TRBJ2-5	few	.	TGCAGTGCTAGAGACTTAGGGGTAGAGACCCAGTACTTC	CSARDLGVETQYF
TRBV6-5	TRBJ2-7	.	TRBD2	TGTGCCAGCAGTTCCCCCGGGACTAGTTCCTACGAGCAGTACTTC	CASSSPGTSSYEQYF
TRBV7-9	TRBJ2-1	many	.	TGTGCCAGCAGCTTATTAGGTCATGAGCAGTTCTTC	CASSLLGHEQFF
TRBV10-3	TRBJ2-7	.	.	TGTGCCATCAGCCAAGGCCAAGGGGGCGAGCAGTACTTC	CAISQGQGGEQYF
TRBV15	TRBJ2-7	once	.	TGTGCCACCAGCAGCGTCAGGGCGGGCATGTACGAGCAGTACTTC	CATSSVRAGMYEQYF